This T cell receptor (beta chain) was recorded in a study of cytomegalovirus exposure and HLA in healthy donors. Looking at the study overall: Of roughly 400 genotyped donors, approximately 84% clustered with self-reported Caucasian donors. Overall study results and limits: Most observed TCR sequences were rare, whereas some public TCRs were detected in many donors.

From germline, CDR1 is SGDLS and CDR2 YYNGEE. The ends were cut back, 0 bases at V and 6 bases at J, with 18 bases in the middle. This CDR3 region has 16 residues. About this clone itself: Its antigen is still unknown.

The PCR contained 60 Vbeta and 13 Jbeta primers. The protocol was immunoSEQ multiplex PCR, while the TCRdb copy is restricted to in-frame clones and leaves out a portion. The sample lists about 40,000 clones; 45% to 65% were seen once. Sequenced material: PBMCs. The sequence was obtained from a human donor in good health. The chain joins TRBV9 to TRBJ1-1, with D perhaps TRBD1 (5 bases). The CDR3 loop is CASSVGPSGGWAEAFF. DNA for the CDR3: TGTGCCAGCAGCGTAGGCCCCTCCGGGGGATGGGCTGAAGCTTTCTTT.